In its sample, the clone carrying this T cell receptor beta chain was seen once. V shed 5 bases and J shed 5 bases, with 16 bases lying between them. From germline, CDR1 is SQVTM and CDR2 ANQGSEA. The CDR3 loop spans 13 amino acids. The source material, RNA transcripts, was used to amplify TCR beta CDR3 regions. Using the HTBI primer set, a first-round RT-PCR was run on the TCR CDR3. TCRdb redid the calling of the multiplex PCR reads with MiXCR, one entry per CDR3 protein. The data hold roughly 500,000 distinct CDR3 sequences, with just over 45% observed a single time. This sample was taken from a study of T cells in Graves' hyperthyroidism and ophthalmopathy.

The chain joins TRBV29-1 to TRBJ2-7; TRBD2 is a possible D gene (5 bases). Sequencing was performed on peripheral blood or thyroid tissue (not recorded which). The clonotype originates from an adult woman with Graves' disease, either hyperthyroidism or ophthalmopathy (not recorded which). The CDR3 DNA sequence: TGCAGCGTTTCTCCGAGGCACGGGGACGAGCAGTACTTC. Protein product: CSVSPRHGDEQYF.